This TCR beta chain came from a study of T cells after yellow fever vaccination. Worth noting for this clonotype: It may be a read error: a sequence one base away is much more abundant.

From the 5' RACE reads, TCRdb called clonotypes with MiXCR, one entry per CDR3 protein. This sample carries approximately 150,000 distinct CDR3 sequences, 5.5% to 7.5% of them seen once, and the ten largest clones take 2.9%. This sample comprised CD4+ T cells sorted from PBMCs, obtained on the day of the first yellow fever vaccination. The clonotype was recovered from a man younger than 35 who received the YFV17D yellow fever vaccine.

The CDR3 region is CASNSPRYNEQFF. DNA of the CDR3: TGCGCCAGCAATTCACCGCGCTACAATGAGCAGTTCTTC. This chain links TRBV5-1 with TRBJ2-1; no definite D call. Germline V lookup: CDR1 SGHRS, CDR2 YFSETQ. Trimming shortened V by 6 bases and J by 3 bases, and 10 bases separated the two germline ends. This CDR3 is 13 amino acids long.